A single TCR beta chain is shown here with its context. Those who participated ranged in age from roughly 18 to 90 years and resided in about two dozen US areas. Participant-given clinical history determined each cohort assignment. The CDR3 runs 14 residues. Germline CDR1 is KGHSH and CDR2 is LQKENI. Between the trimmed V and J ends, which lost 5 bases and 3 bases, there was a span of 13 bases. The data derive from a study of blood T cell repertoires in COVID-19. Study overall: The United States, Italy and Spain supplied acute and convalescent COVID-19 samples.

Generated by immunoSEQ multiplex PCR, the TCRdb table keeps only in-frame clones and is missing some. In the table there are a few hundred thousand clones, 80% to 95% of which are singletons. The clonotype originates from a woman aged 25-40 years who had recovered from COVID-19. Sequenced sample: PBMCs or T cells enriched from blood (not recorded which). V gene TRBV18 combines with J gene TRBJ1-1, with D tentatively TRBD1 (6 bases). The CDR3: CASSNRVADTEAFF. DNA for the CDR3: TGTGCCAGCTCAAACAGGGTGGCGGACACTGAAGCTTTCTTT. The full variable domain, its missing parts supplied by reference TRBV18 and TRBJ1-1, is NAGVMQNPRHLVRRRGQEARLRCSPMKGHSHVYWYRQLPEEGLKFMVYLQKENIIDESGMPKERFSAEFPKEGPSILRIQQVVRGDSAAYFCASSNRVADTEAFFGQGTRLTVV.